Detailed here is one T cell receptor (beta chain). This CDR3 comprises 15 residues. Germline V gene data show CDR1 as SGHKS and CDR2 as YYEKEE (reference sequence). The V gene lost 1 base and the J gene lost 3 bases, with 12 bases spanning the gap. The data are from a study of blood T cell repertoires in COVID-19. This table comes from immunoSEQ multiplex PCR, and its TCRdb copy is limited to in-frame clones, with some not included. The table has around 230,000 clones, around four fifths seen once. Resolution of symptoms, clearance, or two negative PCRs was present in recovered Cohort 3 donors. The receptor comes from a man aged 35 to 55 who had recovered from COVID-19. Sequencing was carried out using PBMCs or T cells enriched from blood (not recorded which). The rearrangement links TRBV5-5 to TRBJ2-3; D remains ambiguous. For the CDR3, the DNA is TGTGCCAGCAGCTTGACACCGGCGACAACAGATACGCAGTATTTT. This gives the protein CASSLTPATTDTQYF.